Each of the 4 T cell receptor beta chains below was sequenced from the same sample in a study of T cell responses to AZD1222 COVID-19 vaccine. The table came from immunoSEQ multiplex PCR; TCRdb's copy has only in-frame clones and leaves some out. This sample has fewer than 95,000 clones, with around 91% found just once. The specimen was peripheral blood, collected on day 0 of AZD1222 vaccination. The source of these receptors is an adult in good health.

This chain links TRBV4-3 with TRBJ2-3, with TRBD2 matching over 10 bases. The CDR3 runs to 18 residues. With V trimmed by 0 bases and J by 6 bases, 12 bases remained unmatched. Germline V gene data show CDR1 as LGHNA and CDR2 as YSLEER. The CDR3 loop reads CASSQDITSGAGRDTQYF. DNA of the CDR3: TGCGCCAGCAGCCAAGATATCACTAGCGGGGCAGGACGGGATACGCAGTATTTT.

The genes are TRBV10-3 and TRBJ2-6, with D possibly TRBD1 on 6 matching bases. Trimming removed 6 bases from V and 2 bases from J, with 17 bases in between. This CDR3 comprises 17 residues. CDR1 ENHRY and CDR2 SYGVKD come from the germline V gene. The CDR3 region has the DNA TGTGCCATCAGCGAATCGACCTGGGACACTGGGGCCAACGTCCTGACTTTC. Encoded protein: CAISESTWDTGANVLTF.

This sequence joins TRBV28 and TRBJ2-3, with D possibly being TRBD1 (6 bases). Trimming removed 1 base from V and 0 bases from J, with 11 bases in between. The germline V gene has CDR1 MDHEN and CDR2 SYDVKM. The CDR3 runs 16 residues. The CDR3 coding sequence is TGTGCCAGCAGTTTATCGAGGACAGCTAGCACAGATACGCAGTATTTT. This sequence encodes CASSLSRTASTDTQYF.

The rearrangement joins TRBV6-1 to TRBJ2-2, with 12 bases aligning to TRBD2. The CDR3 loop spans 15 amino acids. V shed 2 bases and J 6 bases; nucleotides not matched to a gene: 1. CDR1 and CDR2 from the germline V gene are MNHNS and SASEGT. The chain's CDR3 is CASSELAGGPGELFF. The CDR3 DNA reads TGTGCCAGCAGTGAACTAGCGGGAGGGCCCGGGGAGCTGTTTTTT.